Presented here are 9 T cell receptor beta chains from one specimen sequenced in a study of identical twins. One entry per CDR3 protein, called by TCRdb with MiXCR from the 5' RACE reads. The sample has about 340,000 distinct CDR3 sequences, around 9% seen once. Sample: naive T cells sorted from blood. These receptors were taken from a woman aged 50 to 60 in good health.

This clonotype occurred many times. V usage is TRBV9 and J usage is TRBJ2-7; no clear D. This CDR3 contains 15 residues. Germline values: CDR1 SGDLS, CDR2 YYNGEE. V was pared by 0 bases and J by 2 bases, with 12 bases between. The CDR3 sequence is CASSVVPDGPYEQYF. Here the CDR3 DNA reads TGTGCCAGCAGCGTAGTTCCGGACGGACCCTACGAGCAGTACTTC.

There are a few counts of this clonotype. J is TRBJ2-1 and V is TRBV5-5; D gene ambiguous. Germline V CDR1 and CDR2: SGHKS, YYEKEE (reference sequence). Trimming cost V 3 bases and J 9 bases, with 7 bases left between them. The CDR3 runs to 11 residues. The DNA for the CDR3 is TGTGCCAGCAGCTCGTCGTTTGAGCAGTTCTTC. It encodes CASSSSFEQFF. The full variable domain, completed using reference TRBV5-5 and TRBJ2-1, is DAGVTQSPTHLIKTRGQQVTLRCSPISGHKSVSWYQQVLGQGPQFIFQYYEKEERGRGNFPDRFSARQFPNYSSELNVNALLLGDSALYLCASSSSFEQFFGPGTRLTVL.

This sequence joins TRBV30 and TRBJ1-2; no firm D call. This CDR3 comprises 11 residues. Deletions cut 4 bases from V and 4 bases from J, with 7 bases between. Germline CDR1 GTSNPN, CDR2 SVGIG (reference sequence). The CDR3 sequence: CAWKPSYGYTF. As DNA, the CDR3 is TGTGCCTGGAAACCTAGCTATGGCTACACCTTC.

This clonotype was picked up a small number of times. This chain uses TRBV20-1 with TRBJ2-1; 7 positions match TRBD2. The germline V gene has CDR1 DFQATT and CDR2 SNEGSKA (reference sequence). V was clipped by 4 bases and J by 8 bases; unmatched bases: 14. The CDR3 totals 15 residues. CDR3 nucleotides: TGCAGTGCTACCTGGAGTGGCGGGAGTGGGGATGAGCAGTTCTTC. It codes for CSATWSGGSGDEQFF.

This clonotype was detected ten times or more. This chain joins TRBV6-5 and TRBJ2-2; 11 bases align to TRBD2. The germline CDR1 and CDR2 sequences are MNHEY and SVGAGI. Trimming took 5 bases from V and 4 from J; bases not matched to a gene: 6. The CDR3 is made up of 16 amino acids. In DNA form, the CDR3 reads TGTGCCAGCAGTCCCATAGCGGGAGGGCCCACCGGGGAGCTGTTTTTT. It yields the protein CASSPIAGGPTGELFF.

In its sample, this clonotype was seen many times. The rearrangement joins TRBV3-1 to TRBJ2-1; the D is unclear. The germline CDR1 and CDR2 sequences are LGHDT and YNNKEL (reference sequence). Trimming shortened V by 2 bases and J by 2 bases, and 7 bases separated the two germline ends. The CDR3 totals 14 residues. The CDR3 sequence: CASSQKWAYNEQFF. Written as DNA, the CDR3 is TGTGCCAGCAGCCAAAAATGGGCCTACAATGAGCAGTTCTTC.

This clonotype showed up just a few times. The chain joins TRBV12-3 or TRBV12-4 to TRBJ2-7; tentatively, D is TRBD2 (5 bases). This CDR3 spans 12 amino acids. Trimming left V 5 bases short and J 4 bases short, with 9 bases between. The CDR3 reads CASSAEGYEQYV. In nucleotides, the CDR3 is TGTGCCAGCAGTGCAGAGGGTTACGAGCAGTACGTC.

The genes are TRBV12-3 or TRBV12-4 and TRBJ2-3, with a possible D match to TRBD2 (6 bases). V shed 7 bases and J shed 2 bases, with 13 bases lying between them. This CDR3 is built from 14 residues. The DNA of the CDR3 is TGTGCCAGCATACTAGCTGACTCCACAGATACGCAGTATTTT. Protein sequence: CASILADSTDTQYF.

The chain is built from TRBV2 and TRBJ2-2; no reliable D call. Germline V CDR1 and CDR2: SNHLY, FYNNEI. V was pared by 8 bases and J by 3 bases, with 10 bases between. CDR3 size: 13 residues. The CDR3 sequence is CASRLLYTGELFF. CDR3 bases: TGTGCCAGCCGGCTATTATACACCGGGGAGCTGTTTTTT.